The T cell receptor beta chain under discussion was sequenced for a study of blood T cell repertoires in COVID-19. The CDR3 consists of 16 residues. V was pared by 2 bases and J by 0 bases, with 4 bases of the junction left unmatched. Germline V gene sequence: CDR1 SGHDT, CDR2 YYEEEE. Data came from immunoSEQ multiplex PCR; TCRdb stores just in-frame clones and leaves some out. The repertoire holds a few hundred thousand clones, with about 90% as singletons. The clonotype originates from a man aged 25-45 years who had recovered from COVID-19. Input material: PBMCs or T cells enriched from blood (not recorded which). The genes are TRBV5-6 and TRBJ1-3; TRBD1 matches at 8 bases. The CDR3 loop is CASSFNRGSSGNTIYF. CDR3 nucleotides: TGTGCCAGCAGCTTCAACAGGGGGAGCTCTGGAAACACCATATATTTT.